This entry concerns a single T cell receptor (beta chain). The table came from immunoSEQ multiplex PCR; TCRdb's copy has only in-frame clones and leaves some out. The sample has about 370,000 clones; 85% to 90% are singletons. The germline gives CDR1 SQVTM, CDR2 ANQGSEA. The CDR3 has 13 amino acids. V was pared by 3 bases and J by 4 bases, with 0 bases of the junction left unmatched. The sample comes from a study of blood T cell repertoires in COVID-19. Assignment of participants to cohorts was predicated upon participant-reported clinical history. This sequence was found in a man younger than 35 who had recovered from COVID-19. The rearrangement links TRBV29-1 to TRBJ2-3, with 11 bases identical to TRBD1. The specimen sequenced was PBMCs or T cells enriched from blood (not recorded which). Here the CDR3 reads CSVEGQGADTQYF. The CDR3 region has the DNA TGCAGCGTTGAGGGACAGGGGGCAGATACGCAGTATTTT.